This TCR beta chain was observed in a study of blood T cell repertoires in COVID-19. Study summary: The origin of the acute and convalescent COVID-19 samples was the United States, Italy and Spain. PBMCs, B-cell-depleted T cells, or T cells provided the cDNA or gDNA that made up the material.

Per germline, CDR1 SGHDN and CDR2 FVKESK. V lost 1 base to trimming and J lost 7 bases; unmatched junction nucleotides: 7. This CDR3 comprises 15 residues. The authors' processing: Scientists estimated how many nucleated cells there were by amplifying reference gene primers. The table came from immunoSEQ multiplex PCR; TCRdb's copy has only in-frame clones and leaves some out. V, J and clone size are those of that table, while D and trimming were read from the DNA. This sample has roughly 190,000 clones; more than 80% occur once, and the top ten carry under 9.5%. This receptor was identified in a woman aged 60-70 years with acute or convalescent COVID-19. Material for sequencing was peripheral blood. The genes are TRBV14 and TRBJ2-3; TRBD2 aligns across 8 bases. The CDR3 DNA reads TGTGCCAGCAGCCAAGTTAGCGGGAAGGGAAATACGCAGTATTTT. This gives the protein CASSQVSGKGNTQYF.